Presented here are 2 T cell receptor beta chains from one specimen sequenced in a study of low-dose radiotherapy and immunotherapy resistance in tumors. This sample's time point: after trial treatment. Sample treatment: LDRT plus nivolumab, ipilimumab, low-dose cyclophosphamide and aspirin (RACIN trial). Alpha and beta chains were covered, as first-strand cDNA relied on TRAV- and TRBV-specific primers. The TCRs were subjected to amplification over about 19 PCR cycles employing a constant-region primer in conjunction with a V-primer adapter. TCRdb re-called the reads through MiXCR, storing one row per CDR3 protein. The sample lists 39,000 or so distinct CDR3 sequences; roughly 20% were seen once. This specimen was PBMCs, taken after low-dose radiotherapy plus immunotherapy. The receptors stem from a female donor with ovarian cancer.

This clonotype occurred many times. The chain joins TRBV6-1 to TRBJ2-5; possibly TRBD2 for D (6 bases). The length of the CDR3 is 13 residues. Trimming stripped 6 bases from V and 3 bases from J, with 11 bases between. Germline CDR1 reads MNHNS; CDR2 reads SASEGT. CDR3 sequence reads: CASSVGLKETQYF. The CDR3, as DNA: TGTGCCAGCAGCGTGGGACTTAAAGAGACCCAGTACTTC.

This clonotype was detected ten times or more. V and J are TRBV28 and TRBJ2-7; D uncertain. There are 12 residues in the CDR3. The V end was cut by 6 bases, the J end by 2 bases, with 8 bases between. Germline V CDR1 and CDR2: MDHEN, SYDVKM. CDR3 in amino acids: CASRKYTYEQYF. CDR3 nucleotides: TGTGCCAGCAGGAAATATACCTACGAGCAGTACTTC.